This record looks at one TCR beta chain sequence and its context. Its antigen remains unidentified. Trimming stripped 6 bases from V and 4 bases from J, with 15 bases between. This CDR3 region has 14 residues. Germline assignment: CDR1 SGHNT and CDR2 YENEEA. Clones were read by immunoSEQ multiplex PCR, and TCRdb kept only the in-frame ones, dropping some. The sample lists about 2,100 clones, around 30% seen once, with less than 8.5% in the top ten. This sample was taken from a study of T cells in localized non-small cell lung cancer. Overall study findings and caveats: Investigators sequenced only a single tumor region, leaving heterogeneity possible. Longer overall survival associated with higher blood T cell density; shorter survival with higher adjacent-lung clonality. Uninvolved adjacent lung, not tumor, had the highest T cell clonality.

This TCR came from a male donor older than 55 with stage I squamous cell lung carcinoma. Material: lung tumor tissue, obtained before any cancer treatment. V is TRBV11-3 and J is TRBJ1-1; unclear D gene. The CDR3 coding sequence is TGTGCCAGCAGTATACAGAACCTGGGCACTGAAGCTTTCTTT. Translation gives CASSIQNLGTEAFF.